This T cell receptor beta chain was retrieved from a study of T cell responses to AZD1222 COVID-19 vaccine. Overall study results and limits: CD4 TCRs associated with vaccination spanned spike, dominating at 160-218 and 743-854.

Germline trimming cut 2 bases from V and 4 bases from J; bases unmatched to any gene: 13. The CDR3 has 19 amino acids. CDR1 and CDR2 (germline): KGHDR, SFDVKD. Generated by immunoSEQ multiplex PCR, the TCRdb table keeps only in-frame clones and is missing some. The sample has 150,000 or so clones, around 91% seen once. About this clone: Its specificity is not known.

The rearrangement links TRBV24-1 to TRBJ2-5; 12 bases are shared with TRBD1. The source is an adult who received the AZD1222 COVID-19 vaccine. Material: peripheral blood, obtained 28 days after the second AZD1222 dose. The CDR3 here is CATSDSPRWGQGARETQYF. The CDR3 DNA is TGTGCCACCAGTGATTCCCCGCGATGGGGACAGGGGGCGAGAGAGACCCAGTACTTC.